This TCR beta chain was identified during a study of shared clonotypes between healthy human individuals. Study-level findings and limits: Sampling included only blood; tissue repertoires likely differ. Across a few donors, naive CD4 shared around 5.1%, naive CD8 about 3.2%, memory CD4 2.3%, memory CD8 over 0.3%. Clonotype sharing levels among donors were expected to vary with sequencing depth.

For this clone: Antigen specificity is unknown. The sample holds other DNA sequences that translate to the same CDR3.

The V gene end was trimmed by 3 bases and the J gene end by 0 bases; junction bases not matched to a gene: 2. CDR3 length equals 16 residues. Germline lookup yields CDR1 KGHSH and CDR2 LQKENI. Measured with immunoSEQ multiplex PCR; TCRdb has only the in-frame clones, and not every one. The sample includes more than 1,200,000 clones, 98% of them seen just once. The gene calls are TRBV18 and TRBJ2-3, with 11 bases lining up with TRBD2. This sequence was found in a man between 25 and 39 years old in good health. The source material was naive CD4+ T cells sorted from blood. Subset of the sample: CD45RA+ positively selected. CDR3 sequence: CASSPLAGGSTDTQYF. In DNA form, the CDR3 reads TGTGCCAGCTCACCGTTAGCGGGAGGGAGCACAGATACGCAGTATTTT. The full variable domain, in which reference TRBV18 and TRBJ2-3 provide the parts outside the CDR3, is NAGVMQNPRHLVRRRGQEARLRCSPMKGHSHVYWYRQLPEEGLKFMVYLQKENIIDESGMPKERFSAEFPKEGPSILRIQQVVRGDSAAYFCASSPLAGGSTDTQYFGPGTRLTVL.